Shown below are 25 T cell receptor beta chains from a single sample sequenced in a study of CD8+CD57+ T cells in acquired aplastic anemia (dated by TCRdb to the late 2010s). The reads were generated on an Illumina HiSeq 2000. Profiling of TCR beta VDJ combinations and CDR3 sequences used genomic DNA as the template. TCRdb took the public reads, trimmed them with fastp at Q25, ran MiXCR for clone calling and kept in-frame beta chains. Entries are consolidated by CDR3 protein sequence, retaining the most common genes and DNA. The sample table records 35,000 to 45,000 distinct CDR3 sequences; roughly two thirds of these occur just once. Of the sample, 20% to 30% falls within the top ten clones. Sequenced input: sorted CD4+, CD8+, or CD8+CD57+ T cells (not recorded which) from PBMCs. The receptors originated from a human donor in good health, serving as a control.

V gene TRBV10-1 combines with J gene TRBJ1-5, with a tentative D call TRBD1 (5 bases). Germline loops: CDR1 WNHNN, CDR2 SYGVQD (reference sequence). V lost 8 bases and J lost 5, with 13 bases in between. The CDR3 contains 13 residues. The CDR3 protein is CASVGTADQPQHF. CDR3 coding DNA: TGCGCCAGCGTAGGGACGGCCGATCAGCCCCAGCATTTT.

The table lists this clonotype with many counts. This chain connects TRBV4-1 to TRBJ2-1, with 7 nucleotides matching TRBD2. J lost 11 bases, V lost 1 base, and 11 bases had no gene match. CDR1 is MGHRA, CDR2 YSYEKL, per germline. This CDR3 comprises 15 residues. CDR3 protein: CASSQVRLAANKQFF. The CDR3 DNA reads TGCGCCAGCAGCCAAGTCAGGCTAGCGGCCAACAAGCAGTTCTTC.

J is TRBJ2-5 and V is TRBV24-1; D is undetermined. Trimming cost V 5 bases and J 5 bases, with 11 bases left between them. Germline-derived CDR1 and CDR2 are KGHDR and SFDVKD. This CDR3 comprises 13 residues. This chain's CDR3 is CATSGLLEETQYF. Here the CDR3 DNA reads TGTGCCACCAGTGGTCTCCTCGAGGAGACCCAGTACTTC.

This chain joins TRBV5-1 and TRBJ2-6; 9 nucleotides match TRBD1. The V segment lost 6 bases and the J segment 3 bases; nucleotides outside the gene matches: 10. Germline CDR1 is SGHRS and CDR2 is YFSETQ. The CDR3 extends over 17 amino acids. The CDR3 reads CASKPGQGGFGANVLTF. Written as DNA, the CDR3 is TGCGCCAGCAAACCGGGACAGGGTGGTTTTGGGGCCAACGTCCTGACTTTC. The whole variable domain, remainder taken from reference TRBV5-1 and TRBJ2-6, is KAGVTQTPRYLIKTRGQQVTLSCSPISGHRSVSWYQQTPGQGLQFLFEYFSETQRNKGNFPGRFSGRQFSNSRSEMNVSTLELGDSALYLCASKPGQGGFGANVLTFGAGSRLTVL.

The chain recombines TRBV11-2 with TRBJ1-2; 8 bases line up with TRBD1. The germline CDR1 and CDR2 sequences are SGHAT and FQNNGV. The length of the CDR3 is 17 residues. The J segment lost 3 bases and the V segment lost 5 bases, leaving 14 bases of the junction unmatched. DNA for the CDR3: TGTGCCAGCAGCCTAGGACAGGGTCTTTTTGGGGACTATGGCTACACCTTC. It is translated as CASSLGQGLFGDYGYTF.

The V call is TRBV19, the J call TRBJ2-1; 9 nucleotides align to TRBD2. Germline trimming cut 7 bases from V and 5 bases from J; bases unmatched to any gene: 3. CDR1 LNHDA and CDR2 SQIVND come from the germline V gene (reference sequence). The CDR3 is made up of 13 amino acids. The CDR3 is CASMGTSNNEQFF. The CDR3, as DNA: TGTGCCAGTATGGGGACTAGCAACAATGAGCAGTTCTTC.

J is TRBJ1-2 and V is TRBV10-3; D unresolved. The ends were cut back, 0 bases at V and 3 bases at J, with 2 bases in the middle. The CDR3 is 12 residues long. The germline gives CDR1 ENHRY, CDR2 SYGVKD. For the CDR3, the DNA is TGTGCCATCAGTGAGTCACACTATGGCTACACCTTC. Encoded protein: CAISESHYGYTF.

The gene calls are TRBV20-1 and TRBJ1-6, with 11 nucleotides matching TRBD1. CDR1 and CDR2 (germline): DFQATT, SNEGSKA (reference sequence). This CDR3 is built from 15 residues. With 5 bases clipped from V and 5 bases from J, the junction kept 5 bases outside the gene matches. The CDR3 coding sequence is TGCAGTGCTGAGGACAGGGGGCGGGATAATTCACCCCTCCACTTT. As protein: CSAEDRGRDNSPLHF.

The CDR3 nucleotides read TGTGCCAGCACCCCGGGGACAGCAGTCCAAGAGACCCAGTACTTC. Translated: CASTPGTAVQETQYF. The V and J genes are TRBV7-7 and TRBJ2-5, with 7 bases matching TRBD1. The CDR3 is made up of 15 amino acids. Germline V gene lookup returns CDR1 SSHAT and CDR2 FNYEAQ (reference sequence). J was trimmed by 1 base and V by 7 bases; bases with no gene match: 9.

The CDR3 DNA reads TGTGCCAGCAAAGCAGGGACGAACACTGAAGCTTTCTTT. As protein: CASKAGTNTEAFF. The chain is built from TRBV28 and TRBJ1-1, with D possibly being TRBD1 (5 bases). Trimming stripped 7 bases from V and 1 base from J, with 10 bases between. The germline gives CDR1 MDHEN, CDR2 SYDVKM. This CDR3 contains 13 residues.

The chain carries TRBV25-1 and TRBJ1-3; D is unclear. In germline, CDR1 is MGHDK, CDR2 SYGVNS. The CDR3 is 14 residues long. V dropped 2 bases and J dropped 2 bases, with 7 bases sitting between them. CDR3 in DNA: TGTGCCAGCAGTGAACTAGGACCTGGAAACACCATATATTTT. This translates into CASSELGPGNTIYF.

The V call is TRBV29-1, the J call TRBJ2-3, with D possibly being TRBD1 (6 bases). Germline loops: CDR1 SQVTM, CDR2 ANQGSEA. The CDR3 is 15 residues long. Deletions cut 7 bases from V and 0 bases from J, with 17 bases between. This chain's CDR3 is CSAPHREYSTDTQYF. The DNA of the CDR3 is TGCAGCGCCCCGCACAGGGAATATAGCACAGATACGCAGTATTTT.

This clonotype was found once. The CDR3 sequence: CASSPGTRNVEQFF. CDR3 nucleotide sequence: TGCGCCAGCAGTCCCGGGACTCGGAATGTGGAGCAGTTCTTC. The chain couples TRBV4-1 to TRBJ2-1; perhaps TRBD2 as D (6 bases). This CDR3 has 14 residues. The ends were cut back, 6 bases at V and 10 bases at J, with 19 bases in the middle. The germline V gene encodes CDR1 MGHRA and CDR2 YSYEKL.

This chain uses TRBV12-3 or TRBV12-4 with TRBJ2-1; D is unresolved. Trimming took off 8 bases at V and 3 bases at J, with 8 bases between the two ends. The CDR3 runs to 12 residues. CDR3: CASGRSYNEQFF. The CDR3 coding sequence is TGTGCCAGCGGTAGGAGCTACAATGAGCAGTTCTTC.

By frequency in the sample, this clonotype is medium-sized (0.01 to 0.1%). Written as DNA, the CDR3 is TGTGCCAGTAGTTTTCGGGCCCTATACAATGAGCAGTTCTTC. It is translated as CASSFRALYNEQFF. This chain links TRBV19 with TRBJ2-1; the D is unclear. This CDR3 contains 14 residues. The V gene's germline CDR1 is LNHDA and CDR2 SQIVND (reference sequence). Between the trimmed V and J ends, which lost 5 bases and 4 bases, there was a span of 12 bases. Supplemented by reference TRBV19 and TRBJ2-1, the full variable domain reads DGGITQSPKYLFRKEGQNVTLSCEQNLNHDAMYWYRQDPGQGLRLIYYSQIVNDFQKGDIAEGYSVSREKKESFPLTVTSAQKNPTAFYLCASSFRALYNEQFFGPGTRLTVL.

This chain uses TRBV7-8 with TRBJ1-5; 8 nucleotides match TRBD1. Per germline, CDR1 SGHVS and CDR2 FQNEAQ. Trimming cost V 7 bases and J 0 bases; bases outside gene matches: 8. This CDR3 has 16 residues. The CDR3 DNA reads as TGTGCCAGCACGAAGGACAGGGACTATAGCAATCAGCCCCAGCATTTT. Translating gives CASTKDRDYSNQPQHF.

This chain uses TRBV19 with TRBJ1-4; a possible D gene is TRBD1 (5 bases). Trimming removed 6 bases at V and 7 bases at J, with 18 bases between. This CDR3 has 15 residues. The germline V gene encodes CDR1 LNHDA and CDR2 SQIVND (reference sequence). The CDR3 sequence is CASSPGKGRGEKLFF. For the CDR3, the DNA is TGTGCCAGTAGCCCTGGCAAGGGGCGCGGTGAAAAACTGTTTTTT.

The chain uses TRBV20-1 and TRBJ1-2; weak D call: TRBD1 (6 bases). Germline V gene data show CDR1 as DFQATT and CDR2 as SNEGSKA (reference sequence). The CDR3 sequence is 13 residues long. V was shortened by 6 bases and J by 4 bases, with 15 bases between the two germline ends. Written as DNA, the CDR3 is TGCAGTGCCTTAAAGGCAGGGGTCTATGGCTACACCTTC. Its protein product is CSALKAGVYGYTF.

The CDR3 nucleotides read TGCGCCAGCAGCTCCAGCAGGGGGCTGGGGACTGAAGCTTTCTTT. Its translation is CASSSSRGLGTEAFF. This chain uses TRBV5-1 with TRBJ1-1, with TRBD1 identical over 8 bases. Germline lookup yields CDR1 SGHRS and CDR2 YFSETQ. With 3 bases clipped from V and 5 bases from J, the junction kept 9 bases outside the gene matches. This CDR3 is 15 amino acids long.

The rearrangement links TRBV20-1 to TRBJ1-1; D gene unclear. V dropped 0 bases and J dropped 1 base, with 6 bases sitting between them. CDR1 and CDR2 (germline): DFQATT, SNEGSKA (reference sequence). This CDR3 region has 13 residues. The CDR3 region has the DNA TGCAGTGCTAGAGATCTGAAGAACACTGAAGCTTTCTTT. Amino acid sequence: CSARDLKNTEAFF.

The rearrangement uses TRBV29-1 and TRBJ1-2, with D unclear. CDR1 SQVTM and CDR2 ANQGSEA come from the germline V gene. V lost 8 bases and J lost 5, with 6 bases in between. CDR3 length equals 9 residues. This CDR3 is CSPNYGYTF. CDR3 bases: TGCAGCCCAAATTATGGCTACACCTTC.

The CDR3 DNA reads TGTGCCAGTAGTCCCCCGCGGTTTGGTACTAGCGGGTACTCTGGGGCCAACGTCCTGACTTTC. Translating gives CASSPPRFGTSGYSGANVLTF. This chain connects TRBV19 to TRBJ2-6, with 9 bases identical to TRBD2. The CDR3 is 21 residues long. Trimming cost V 5 bases and J 0 bases; bases outside gene matches: 17. CDR1 LNHDA and CDR2 SQIVND come from the germline V gene (reference sequence).

This rearrangement joins TRBV2 to TRBJ1-2, with D hard to call. With 0 bases removed from V and 4 bases from J, the gap between germline ends came to 6 bases. CDR3 size: 13 residues. The germline V gene encodes CDR1 SNHLY and CDR2 FYNNEI. The CDR3 bases are TGTGCCAGCAGTGAAGCCAGACGCTATGGCTACACCTTC. Translating it yields CASSEARRYGYTF.

CDR3 DNA sequence: TGTGCCAGCAGCAACCCGGGGGAGCAGTTCTTC. This sequence encodes CASSNPGEQFF. J is TRBJ2-1 and V is TRBV7-9, with D possibly being TRBD2 (5 bases). Germline CDR1 and CDR2: SEHNR and FQNEAQ (reference sequence). The germline V and J ends were trimmed by 5 bases and 10 bases, with 9 bases remaining between them. This CDR3 is 11 amino acids long.

This clonotype was seen many times. The rearrangement joins TRBV4-1 to TRBJ1-5; 10 bases fit TRBD1. In germline, CDR1 is MGHRA, CDR2 YSYEKL. The CDR3 has 19 amino acids. The ends lost 0 bases at V and 0 bases at J; junction bases unmatched: 8. The CDR3 nucleotides read TGCGCCAGCAGCCAAGATCCGAGACAGGGGGCAAGTAGCAATCAGCCCCAGCATTTT. The encoded protein is CASSQDPRQGASSNQPQHF.